This TCR beta chain was identified during a study of blood T cell repertoires in COVID-19. Germline-derived CDR1 and CDR2 are MGHRA and YSYEKL. This CDR3 is built from 14 residues. V shed 0 bases and J shed 8 bases, with 8 bases lying between them. This clone was counted a single time. Per the authors' pipeline: How many nucleated cells were present was estimated from reference gene primer amplification. Clones were read by immunoSEQ multiplex PCR, and TCRdb kept only the in-frame ones, dropping some. V, J and clone size reflect that table, while D and trimming were determined from the DNA. The data contain about 200,000 clones, roughly nine tenths of them singletons.

V is TRBV4-1 and J is TRBJ1-6, with unresolved D. This receptor was taken from a woman aged 45-60 years with COVID-19, enrolled during active disease. The source material was peripheral blood. As DNA, the CDR3 is TGCGCCAGCAGCCAAGATCAGAGGGATTCACCCCTCCACTTT. The encoded protein is CASSQDQRDSPLHF.